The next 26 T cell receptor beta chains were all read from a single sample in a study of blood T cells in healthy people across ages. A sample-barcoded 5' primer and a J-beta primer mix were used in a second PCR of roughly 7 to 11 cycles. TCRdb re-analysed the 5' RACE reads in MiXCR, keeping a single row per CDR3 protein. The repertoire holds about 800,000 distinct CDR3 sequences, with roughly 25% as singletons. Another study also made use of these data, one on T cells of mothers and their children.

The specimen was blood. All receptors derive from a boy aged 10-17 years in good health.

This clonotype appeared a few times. The CDR3 sequence: CASSLVGTSNEQFF. The DNA of the CDR3 is TGTGCCAGCAGCTTAGTTGGGACTAGTAATGAGCAGTTCTTC. The chain has TRBV7-9 and TRBJ2-1; TRBD2 matches at 8 bases. J gave up 7 bases and V 1 base, and 3 bases lay outside the gene matches. The CDR3 sequence is 14 residues long. Germline V lookup: CDR1 SEHNR, CDR2 FQNEAQ (reference sequence).

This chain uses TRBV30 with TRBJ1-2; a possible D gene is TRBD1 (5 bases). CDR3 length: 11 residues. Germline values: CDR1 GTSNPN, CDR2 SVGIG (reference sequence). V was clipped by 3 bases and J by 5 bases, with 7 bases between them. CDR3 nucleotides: TGTGCCTGGAGCCGGGGGTATGGCTACACCTTC. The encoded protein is CAWSRGYGYTF.

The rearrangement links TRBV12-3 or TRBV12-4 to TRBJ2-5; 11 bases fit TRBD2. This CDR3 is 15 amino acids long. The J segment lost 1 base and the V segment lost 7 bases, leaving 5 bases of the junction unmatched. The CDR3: CASTKLAGVQETQYF. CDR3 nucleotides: TGTGCCAGCACCAAACTAGCGGGGGTCCAAGAGACCCAGTACTTC.

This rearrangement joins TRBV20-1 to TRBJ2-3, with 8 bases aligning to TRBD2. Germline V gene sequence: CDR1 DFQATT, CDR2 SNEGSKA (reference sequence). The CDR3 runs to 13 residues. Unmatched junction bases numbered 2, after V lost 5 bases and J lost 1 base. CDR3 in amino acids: CSAAGGRTDTQYF. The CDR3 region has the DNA TGCAGTGCTGCGGGGGGACGCACAGATACGCAGTATTTT.

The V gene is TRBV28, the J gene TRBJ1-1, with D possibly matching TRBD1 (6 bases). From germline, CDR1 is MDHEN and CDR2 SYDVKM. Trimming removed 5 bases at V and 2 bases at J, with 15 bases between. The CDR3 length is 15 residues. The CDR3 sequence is CASSQQGTSNTEAFF. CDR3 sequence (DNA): TGTGCCAGCAGTCAACAGGGAACCTCCAACACTGAAGCTTTCTTT. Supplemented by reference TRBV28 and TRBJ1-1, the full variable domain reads DVKVTQSSRYLVKRTGEKVFLECVQDMDHENMFWYRQDPGLGLRLIYFSYDVKMKEKGDIPEGYSVSREKKERFSLILESASTNQTSMYLCASSQQGTSNTEAFFGQGTRLTVV.

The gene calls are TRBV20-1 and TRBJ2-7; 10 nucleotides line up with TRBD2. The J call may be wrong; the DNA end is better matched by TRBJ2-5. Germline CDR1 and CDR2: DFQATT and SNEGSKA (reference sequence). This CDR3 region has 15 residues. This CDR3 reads CSARDLAGVAKTQYF. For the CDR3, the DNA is TGCAGTGCTAGAGATCTAGCGGGAGTCGCTAAGACCCAGTACTTC.

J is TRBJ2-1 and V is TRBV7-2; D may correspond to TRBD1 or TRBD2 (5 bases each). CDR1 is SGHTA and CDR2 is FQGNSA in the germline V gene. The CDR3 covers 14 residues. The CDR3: CVSARWGPYNEQFF. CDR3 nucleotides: TGTGTTAGCGCTAGATGGGGCCCCTACAATGAGCAGTTCTTC.

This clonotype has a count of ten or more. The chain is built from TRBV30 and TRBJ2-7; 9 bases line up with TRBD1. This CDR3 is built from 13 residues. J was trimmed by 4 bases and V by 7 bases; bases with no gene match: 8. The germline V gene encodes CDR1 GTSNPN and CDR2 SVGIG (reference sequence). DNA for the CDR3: TGTGCCTCAGGCGGGACAGGGTGGTACGAGCAGTACTTC. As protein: CASGGTGWYEQYF.

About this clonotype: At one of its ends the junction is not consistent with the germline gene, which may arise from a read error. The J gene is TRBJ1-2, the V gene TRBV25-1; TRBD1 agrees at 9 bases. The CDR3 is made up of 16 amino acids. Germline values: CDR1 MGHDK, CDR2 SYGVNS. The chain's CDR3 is CASSESGQGLNCGYTF. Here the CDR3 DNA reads TGTGCCAGCAGTGAATCGGGACAGGGTTTAAACTGTGGCTACACCTTC.

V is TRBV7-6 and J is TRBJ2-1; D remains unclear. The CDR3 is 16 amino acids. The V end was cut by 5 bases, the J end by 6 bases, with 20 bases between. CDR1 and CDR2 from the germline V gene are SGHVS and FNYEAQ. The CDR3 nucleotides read TGTGCCAGCAGCCAGGCGCAGACTCCCGCCCTCAATGAGCAGTTCTTC. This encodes CASSQAQTPALNEQFF.

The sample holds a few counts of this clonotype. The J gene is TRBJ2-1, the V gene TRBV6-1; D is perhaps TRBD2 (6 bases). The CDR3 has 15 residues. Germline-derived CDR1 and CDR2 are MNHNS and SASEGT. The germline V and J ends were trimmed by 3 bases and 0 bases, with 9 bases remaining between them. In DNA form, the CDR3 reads TGTGCCAGCAGTGAGGGGGAGGTCTCCTACAATGAGCAGTTCTTC. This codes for CASSEGEVSYNEQFF.

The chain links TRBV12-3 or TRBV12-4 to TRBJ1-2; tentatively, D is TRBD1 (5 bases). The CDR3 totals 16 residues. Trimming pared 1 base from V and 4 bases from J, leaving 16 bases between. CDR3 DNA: TGTGCCAGCAGTTTAGGGCAGGGCGCCCTTACCTATGGCTACACCTTC. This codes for CASSLGQGALTYGYTF.

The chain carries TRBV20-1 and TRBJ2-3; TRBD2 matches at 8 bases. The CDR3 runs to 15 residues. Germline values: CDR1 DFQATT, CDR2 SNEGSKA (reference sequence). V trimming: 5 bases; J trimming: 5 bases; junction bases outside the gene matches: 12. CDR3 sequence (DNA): TGCAGTGCTCCAAAGAGCGGGAGTAAGGAAGATACGCAGTATTTT. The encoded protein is CSAPKSGSKEDTQYF.

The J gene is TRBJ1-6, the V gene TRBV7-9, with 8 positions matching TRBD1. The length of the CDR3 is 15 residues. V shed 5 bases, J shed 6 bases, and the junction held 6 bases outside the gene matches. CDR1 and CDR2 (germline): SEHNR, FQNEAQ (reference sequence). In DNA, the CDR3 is TGTGCCAGCAGCCTCCCGGGACAGGTTAATTCACCCCTCCACTTT. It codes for CASSLPGQVNSPLHF.

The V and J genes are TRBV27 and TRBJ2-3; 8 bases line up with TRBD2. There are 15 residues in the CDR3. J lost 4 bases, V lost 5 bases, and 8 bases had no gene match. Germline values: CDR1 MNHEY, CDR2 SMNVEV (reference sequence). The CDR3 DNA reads TGTGCCAGCAGTCCTGTAGCGGGAAGAGCAGATACGCAGTATTTT. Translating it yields CASSPVAGRADTQYF.

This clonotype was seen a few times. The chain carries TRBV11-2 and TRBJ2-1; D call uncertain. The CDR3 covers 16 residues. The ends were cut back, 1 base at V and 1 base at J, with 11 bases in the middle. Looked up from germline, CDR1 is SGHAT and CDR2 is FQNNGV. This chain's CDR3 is CASSLVLDSSYNEQFF. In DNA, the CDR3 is TGTGCCAGCAGCTTAGTCCTTGACTCGTCCTACAATGAGCAGTTCTTC.

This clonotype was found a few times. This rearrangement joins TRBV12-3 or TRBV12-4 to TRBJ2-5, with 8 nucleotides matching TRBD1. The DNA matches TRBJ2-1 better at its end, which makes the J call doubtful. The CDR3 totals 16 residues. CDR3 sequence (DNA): TGTGCCAGCAGTTTAGAGGGGACAGGACTCGACAATGAGCAGTTCTTC. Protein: CASSLEGTGLDNEQFF.

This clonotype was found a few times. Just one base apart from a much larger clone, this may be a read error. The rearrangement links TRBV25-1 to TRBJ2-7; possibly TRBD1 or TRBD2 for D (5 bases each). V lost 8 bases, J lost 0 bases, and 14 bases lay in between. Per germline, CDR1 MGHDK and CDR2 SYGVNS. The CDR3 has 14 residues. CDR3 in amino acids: CASVPGRGSYEQYF. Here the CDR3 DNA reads TGTGCCAGCGTGCCGGGACGGGGCTCCTACGAGCAGTACTTC.

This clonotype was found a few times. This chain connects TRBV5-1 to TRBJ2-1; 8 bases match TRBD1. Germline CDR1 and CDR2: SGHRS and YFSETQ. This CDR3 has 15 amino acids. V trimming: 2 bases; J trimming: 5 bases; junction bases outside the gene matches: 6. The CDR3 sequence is CASSFSDRENNEQFF. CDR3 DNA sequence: TGCGCCAGCAGCTTCTCGGACAGGGAGAACAATGAGCAGTTCTTC.

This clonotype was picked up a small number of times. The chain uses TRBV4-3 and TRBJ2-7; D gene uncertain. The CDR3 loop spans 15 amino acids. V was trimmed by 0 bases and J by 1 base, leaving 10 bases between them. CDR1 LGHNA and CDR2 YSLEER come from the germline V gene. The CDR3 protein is CASSQDHLGSYEQYF. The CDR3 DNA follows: TGCGCCAGCAGCCAAGATCACCTGGGATCCTACGAGCAGTACTTC.

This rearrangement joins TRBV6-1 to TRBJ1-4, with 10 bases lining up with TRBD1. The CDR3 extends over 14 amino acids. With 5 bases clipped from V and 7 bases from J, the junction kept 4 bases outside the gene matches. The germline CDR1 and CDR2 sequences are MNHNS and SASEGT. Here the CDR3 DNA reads TGTGCCAGCAGTTCGGGACAGGGGTTTGAAAAACTGTTTTTT. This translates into CASSSGQGFEKLFF.

DNA of the CDR3: TGTGCCAGCAGCAAGCTCACACAGGGGATTTATGGCTACACCTTC. Residues: CASSKLTQGIYGYTF. The V gene is TRBV6-6, the J gene TRBJ1-2; 7 positions agree with TRBD1. The V gene end was trimmed by 6 bases and the J gene end by 5 bases; junction bases not matched to a gene: 12. Germline values: CDR1 MNHNY, CDR2 SVGAGI (reference sequence). The CDR3 is made up of 15 amino acids.

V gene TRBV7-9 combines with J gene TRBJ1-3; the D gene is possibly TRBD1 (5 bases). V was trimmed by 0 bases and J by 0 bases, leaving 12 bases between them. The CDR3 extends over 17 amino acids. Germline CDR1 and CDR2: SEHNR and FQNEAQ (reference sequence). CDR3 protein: CASSLAPSRGSGNTIYF. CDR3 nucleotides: TGTGCCAGCAGCTTAGCCCCAAGTAGGGGCTCTGGAAACACCATATATTTT.

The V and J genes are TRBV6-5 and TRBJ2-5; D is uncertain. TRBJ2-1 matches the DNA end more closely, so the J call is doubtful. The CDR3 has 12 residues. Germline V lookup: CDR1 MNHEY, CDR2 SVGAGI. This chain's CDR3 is CASSYSTNEQFF. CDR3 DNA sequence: TGTGCCAGCAGTTACTCAACCAATGAGCAGTTCTTC.

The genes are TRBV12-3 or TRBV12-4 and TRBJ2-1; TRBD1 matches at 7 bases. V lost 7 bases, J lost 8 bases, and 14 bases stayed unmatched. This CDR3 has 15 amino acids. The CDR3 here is CASTSWQGEGDEQFF. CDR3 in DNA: TGTGCCAGCACGTCATGGCAGGGGGAAGGGGATGAGCAGTTCTTC.

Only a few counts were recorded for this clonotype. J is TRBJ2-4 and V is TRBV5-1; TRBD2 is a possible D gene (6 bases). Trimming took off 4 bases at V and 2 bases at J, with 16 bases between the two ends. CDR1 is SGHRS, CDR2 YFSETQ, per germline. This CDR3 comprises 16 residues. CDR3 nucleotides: TGCGCCAGCAGCGCGGGACCCATCAGGACCAAAAACATTCAGTACTTC. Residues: CASSAGPIRTKNIQYF. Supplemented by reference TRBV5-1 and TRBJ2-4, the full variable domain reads KAGVTQTPRYLIKTRGQQVTLSCSPISGHRSVSWYQQTPGQGLQFLFEYFSETQRNKGNFPGRFSGRQFSNSRSEMNVSTLELGDSALYLCASSAGPIRTKNIQYFGAGTRLSVL.